A single TCR beta chain is shown here with its context. The sample originates from a study of control samples from healthy donors and cancer patients. This CDR3 comprises 11 residues. Germline loops: CDR1 LGHDT, CDR2 YNNKEL (reference sequence). V was cut by 3 bases and J by 8 bases, with 7 bases left in between. TCRdb keeps only in-frame clones here, not all; method: immunoSEQ multiplex PCR. The table has approximately 120,000 clones, roughly 84% seen once; the top ten hold 1.5% to 2%. The clonotype was recovered from a man in his late teens or twenties in good health. This rearrangement joins TRBV3-1 (or the pseudogene TRBV3-2) to TRBJ1-2, with no clear D. Sequencing used blood. In nucleotides, the CDR3 is TGTGCCAGCAGCCAGGCCCTAGGCTACACCTTC. Amino acids: CASSQALGYTF.